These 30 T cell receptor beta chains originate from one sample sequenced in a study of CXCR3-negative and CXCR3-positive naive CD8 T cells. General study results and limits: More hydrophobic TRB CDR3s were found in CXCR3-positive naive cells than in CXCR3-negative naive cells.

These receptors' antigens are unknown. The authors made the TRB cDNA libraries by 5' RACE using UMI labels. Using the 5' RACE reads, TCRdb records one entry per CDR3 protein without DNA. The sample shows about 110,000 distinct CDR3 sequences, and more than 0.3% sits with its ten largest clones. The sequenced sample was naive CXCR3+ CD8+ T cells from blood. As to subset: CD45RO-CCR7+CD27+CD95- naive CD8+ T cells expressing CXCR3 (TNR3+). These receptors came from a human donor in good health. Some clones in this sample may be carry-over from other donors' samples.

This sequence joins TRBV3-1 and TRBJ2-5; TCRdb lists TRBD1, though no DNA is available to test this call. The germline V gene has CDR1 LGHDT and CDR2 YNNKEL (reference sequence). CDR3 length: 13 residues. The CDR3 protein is CASSQGRAKTQYF.

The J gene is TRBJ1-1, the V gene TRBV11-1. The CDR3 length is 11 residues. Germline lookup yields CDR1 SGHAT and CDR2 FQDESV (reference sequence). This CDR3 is CASMTGTEAFF.

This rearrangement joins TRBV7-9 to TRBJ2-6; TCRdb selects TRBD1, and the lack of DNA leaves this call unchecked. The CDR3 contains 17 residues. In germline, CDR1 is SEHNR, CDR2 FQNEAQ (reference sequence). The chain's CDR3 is CAYDTVPGSAGANVLTF.

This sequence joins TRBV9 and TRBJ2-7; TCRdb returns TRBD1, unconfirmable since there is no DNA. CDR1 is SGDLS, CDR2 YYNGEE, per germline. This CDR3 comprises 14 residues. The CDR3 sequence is CASSFGTETYEQYF. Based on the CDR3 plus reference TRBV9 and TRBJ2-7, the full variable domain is DSGVTQTPKHLITATGQRVTLRCSPRSGDLSVYWYQQSLDQGLQFLIQYYNGEERAKGNILERFSAQQFPDLHSELNLSSLELGDSALYFCASSFGTETYEQYFGPGTRLTVT.

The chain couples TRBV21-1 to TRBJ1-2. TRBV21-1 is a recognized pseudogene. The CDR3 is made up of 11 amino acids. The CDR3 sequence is CARGRSDGYTF.

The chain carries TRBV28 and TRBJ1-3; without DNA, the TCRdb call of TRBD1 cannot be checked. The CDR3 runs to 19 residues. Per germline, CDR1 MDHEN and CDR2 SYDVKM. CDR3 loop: CASSTLFRDREISGNTIYF.

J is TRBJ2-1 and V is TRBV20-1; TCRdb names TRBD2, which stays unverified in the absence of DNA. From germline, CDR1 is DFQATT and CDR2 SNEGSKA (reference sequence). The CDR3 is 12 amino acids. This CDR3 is CSASTRVGEQFF.

CDR3 protein: CASSPSPLTWTRASYEQYF. V is TRBV28 and J is TRBJ2-7; absent DNA, TCRdb's TRBD2 call cannot be checked. The CDR3 contains 19 residues. Germline values: CDR1 MDHEN, CDR2 SYDVKM.

CDR3 loop: CSVGRAGEIEAFF. The rearrangement links TRBV29-1 to TRBJ1-1; TCRdb returns TRBD1, unconfirmable since there is no DNA. CDR3 size: 13 residues. The V gene's germline CDR1 is SQVTM and CDR2 ANQGSEA.

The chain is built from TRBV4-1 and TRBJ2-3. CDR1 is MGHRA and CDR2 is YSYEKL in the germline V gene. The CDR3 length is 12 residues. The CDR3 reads CASSQRWGTQYF.

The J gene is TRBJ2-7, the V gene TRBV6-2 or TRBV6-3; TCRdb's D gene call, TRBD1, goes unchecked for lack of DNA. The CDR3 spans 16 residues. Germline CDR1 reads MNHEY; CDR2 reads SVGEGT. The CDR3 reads CASSYTGTPFSYEQYF.

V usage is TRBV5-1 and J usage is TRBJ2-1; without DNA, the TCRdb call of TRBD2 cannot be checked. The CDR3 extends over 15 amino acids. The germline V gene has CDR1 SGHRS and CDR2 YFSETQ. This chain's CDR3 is CASSLEIAVYNEQFF.

The CDR3 loop is CSALLLTGQYQETQYF. V gene TRBV29-1 combines with J gene TRBJ2-5; TCRdb's D call of TRBD1 is untestable without DNA. The germline V gene encodes CDR1 SQVTM and CDR2 ANQGSEA. There are 16 residues in the CDR3.

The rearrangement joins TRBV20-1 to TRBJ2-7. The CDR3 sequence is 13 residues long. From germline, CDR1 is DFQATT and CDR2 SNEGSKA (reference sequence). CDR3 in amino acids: CSARRSAAYEQYF.

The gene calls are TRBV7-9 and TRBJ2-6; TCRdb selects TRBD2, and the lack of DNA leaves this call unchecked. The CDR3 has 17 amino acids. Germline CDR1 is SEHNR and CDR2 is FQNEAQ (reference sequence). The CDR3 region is CASSSSGLTSGANVLTF.

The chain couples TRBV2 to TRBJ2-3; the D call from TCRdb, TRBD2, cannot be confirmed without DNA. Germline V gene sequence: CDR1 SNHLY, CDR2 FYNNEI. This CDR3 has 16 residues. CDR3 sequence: CASSDPRAGGTDTQYF.

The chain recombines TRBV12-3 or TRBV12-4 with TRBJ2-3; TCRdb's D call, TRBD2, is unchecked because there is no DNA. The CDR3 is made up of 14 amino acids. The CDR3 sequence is CASSLGLSTDTQYF.

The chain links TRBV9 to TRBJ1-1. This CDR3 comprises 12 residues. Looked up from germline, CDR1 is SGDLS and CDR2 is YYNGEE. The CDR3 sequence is CASSVGDTEAFF.

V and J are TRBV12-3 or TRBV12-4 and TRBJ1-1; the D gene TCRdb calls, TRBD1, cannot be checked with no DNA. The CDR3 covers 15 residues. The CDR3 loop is CASSLETGLYTEAFF.

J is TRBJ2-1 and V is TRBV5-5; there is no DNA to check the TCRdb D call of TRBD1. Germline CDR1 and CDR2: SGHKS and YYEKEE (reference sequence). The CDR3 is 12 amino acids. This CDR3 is CASSLGPYLQFF.

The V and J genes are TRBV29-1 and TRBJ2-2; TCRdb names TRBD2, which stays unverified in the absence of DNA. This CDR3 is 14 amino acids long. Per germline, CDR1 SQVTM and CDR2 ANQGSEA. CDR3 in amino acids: CSVVLGGGTGELFF.

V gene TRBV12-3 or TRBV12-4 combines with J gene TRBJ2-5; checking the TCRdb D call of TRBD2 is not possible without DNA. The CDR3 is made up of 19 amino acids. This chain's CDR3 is CASSPGLAGGPGLGETQYF.

CDR3 loop: CASSLEVVGEKLFF. The chain is built from TRBV28 and TRBJ1-4. CDR3 length equals 14 residues. The germline V gene encodes CDR1 MDHEN and CDR2 SYDVKM.

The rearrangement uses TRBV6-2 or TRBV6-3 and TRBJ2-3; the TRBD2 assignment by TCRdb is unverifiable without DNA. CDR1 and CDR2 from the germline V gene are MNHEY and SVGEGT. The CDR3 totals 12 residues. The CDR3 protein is CASSPSANTQYF.

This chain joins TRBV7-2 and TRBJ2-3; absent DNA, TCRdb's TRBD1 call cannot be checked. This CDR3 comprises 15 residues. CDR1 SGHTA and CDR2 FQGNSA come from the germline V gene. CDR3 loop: CASSLGGSLTDTQYF.

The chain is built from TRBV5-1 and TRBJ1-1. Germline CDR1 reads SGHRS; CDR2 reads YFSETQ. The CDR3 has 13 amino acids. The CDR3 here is CASSLGPSTEAFF.

CDR3 region: CASSLEAIRETQYF. The chain has TRBV11-2 and TRBJ2-5. CDR3 length: 14 residues. CDR1 is SGHAT, CDR2 FQNNGV, per germline. The whole variable domain, remainder taken from reference TRBV11-2 and TRBJ2-5, is EAGVAQSPRYKIIEKRQSVAFWCNPISGHATLYWYQQILGQGPKLLIQFQNNGVVDDSQLPKDRFSAERLKGVDSTLKIQPAKLEDSAVYLCASSLEAIRETQYFGPGTRLLVL.

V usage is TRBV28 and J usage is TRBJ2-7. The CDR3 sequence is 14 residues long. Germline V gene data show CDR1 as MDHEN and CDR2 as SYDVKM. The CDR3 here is CASTLAGGSYEQYF.

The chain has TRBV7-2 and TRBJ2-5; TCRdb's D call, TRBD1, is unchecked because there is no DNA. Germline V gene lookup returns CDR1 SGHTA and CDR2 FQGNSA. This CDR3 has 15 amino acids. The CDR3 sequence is CASSLVVGGGETQYF.

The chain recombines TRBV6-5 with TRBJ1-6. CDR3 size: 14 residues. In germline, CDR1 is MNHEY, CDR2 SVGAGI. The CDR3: CASSDSGYNSPLHF.